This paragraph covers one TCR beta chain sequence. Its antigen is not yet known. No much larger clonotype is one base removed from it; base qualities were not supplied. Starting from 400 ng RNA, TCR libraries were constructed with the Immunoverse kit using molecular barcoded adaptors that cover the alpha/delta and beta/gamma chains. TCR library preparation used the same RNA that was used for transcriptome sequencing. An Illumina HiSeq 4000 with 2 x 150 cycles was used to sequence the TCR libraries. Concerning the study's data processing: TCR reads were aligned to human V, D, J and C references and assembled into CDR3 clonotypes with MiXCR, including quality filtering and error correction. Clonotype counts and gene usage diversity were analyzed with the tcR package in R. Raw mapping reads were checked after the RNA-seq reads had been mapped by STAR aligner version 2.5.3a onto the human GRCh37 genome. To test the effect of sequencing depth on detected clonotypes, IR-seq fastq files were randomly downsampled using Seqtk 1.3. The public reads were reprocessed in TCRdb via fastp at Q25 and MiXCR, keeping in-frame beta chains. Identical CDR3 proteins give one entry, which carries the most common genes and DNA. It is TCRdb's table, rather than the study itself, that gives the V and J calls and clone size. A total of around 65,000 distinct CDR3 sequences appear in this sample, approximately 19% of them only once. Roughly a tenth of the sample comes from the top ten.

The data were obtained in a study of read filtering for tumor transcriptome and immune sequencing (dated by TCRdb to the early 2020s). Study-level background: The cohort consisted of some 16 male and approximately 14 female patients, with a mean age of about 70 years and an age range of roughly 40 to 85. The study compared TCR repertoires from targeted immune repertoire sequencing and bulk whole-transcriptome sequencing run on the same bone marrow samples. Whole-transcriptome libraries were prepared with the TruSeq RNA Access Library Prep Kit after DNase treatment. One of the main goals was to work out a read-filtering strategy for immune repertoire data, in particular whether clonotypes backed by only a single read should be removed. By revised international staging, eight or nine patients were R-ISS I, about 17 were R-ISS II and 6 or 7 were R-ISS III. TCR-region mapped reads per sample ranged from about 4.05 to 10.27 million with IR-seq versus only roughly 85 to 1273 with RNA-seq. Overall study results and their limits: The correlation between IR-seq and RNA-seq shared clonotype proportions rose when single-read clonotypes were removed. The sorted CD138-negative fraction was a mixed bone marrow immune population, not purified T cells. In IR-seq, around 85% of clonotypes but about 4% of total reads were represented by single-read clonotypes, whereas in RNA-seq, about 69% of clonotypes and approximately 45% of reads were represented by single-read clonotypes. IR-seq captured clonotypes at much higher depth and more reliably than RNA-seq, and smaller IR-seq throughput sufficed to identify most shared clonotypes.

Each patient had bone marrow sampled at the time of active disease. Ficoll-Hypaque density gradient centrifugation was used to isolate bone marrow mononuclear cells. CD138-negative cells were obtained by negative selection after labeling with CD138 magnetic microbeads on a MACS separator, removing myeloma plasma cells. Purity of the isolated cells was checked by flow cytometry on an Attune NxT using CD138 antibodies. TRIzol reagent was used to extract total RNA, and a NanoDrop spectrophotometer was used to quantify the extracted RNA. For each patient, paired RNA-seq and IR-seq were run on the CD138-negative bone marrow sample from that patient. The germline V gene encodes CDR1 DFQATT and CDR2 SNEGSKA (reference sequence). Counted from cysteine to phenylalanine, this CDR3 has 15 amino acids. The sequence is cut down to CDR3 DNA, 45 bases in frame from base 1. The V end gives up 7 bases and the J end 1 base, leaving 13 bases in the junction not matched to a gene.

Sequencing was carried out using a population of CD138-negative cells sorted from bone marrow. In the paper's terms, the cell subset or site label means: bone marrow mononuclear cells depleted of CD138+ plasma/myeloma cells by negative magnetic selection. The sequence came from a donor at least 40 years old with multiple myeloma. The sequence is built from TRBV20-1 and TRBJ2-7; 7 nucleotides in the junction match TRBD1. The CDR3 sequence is CSVKSGTVKSYEQYF. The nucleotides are TGCAGTGTTAAATCCGGGACAGTCAAATCCTACGAGCAGTACTTC.